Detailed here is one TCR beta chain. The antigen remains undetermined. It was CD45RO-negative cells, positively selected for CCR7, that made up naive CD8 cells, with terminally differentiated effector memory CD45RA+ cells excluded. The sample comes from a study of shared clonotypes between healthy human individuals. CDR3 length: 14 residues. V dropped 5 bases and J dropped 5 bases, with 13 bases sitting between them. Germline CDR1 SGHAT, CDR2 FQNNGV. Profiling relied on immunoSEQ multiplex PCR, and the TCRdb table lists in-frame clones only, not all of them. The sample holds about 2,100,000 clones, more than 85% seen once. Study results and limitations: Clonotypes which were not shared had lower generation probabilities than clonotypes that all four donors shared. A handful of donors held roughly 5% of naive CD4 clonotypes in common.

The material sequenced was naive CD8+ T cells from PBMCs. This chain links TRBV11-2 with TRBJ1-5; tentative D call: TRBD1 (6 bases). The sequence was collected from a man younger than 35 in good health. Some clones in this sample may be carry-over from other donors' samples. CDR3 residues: CASSAFAGDQPQHF. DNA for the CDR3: TGTGCCAGCAGCGCCTTCGCAGGGGATCAGCCCCAGCATTTT.